This T cell receptor beta chain is from a study of blood T cells in healthy people across ages. The study, taken as a whole, reports: Unsorted PBMC input precluded a conclusive naive versus antigen-experienced comparison. The study found TCR beta diversity correlated strongly with naive T cell percentage. While age rose, TCR beta diversity per million T cells dropped in a roughly linear way.

This clonotype showed up just once. Its target is unknown. A much larger clone is a single base away; this may be a read error. The CDR3 has 15 residues. The authors ran a second PCR of 7 to 11 cycles using a sample-barcoded 5' primer and a J-beta primer mix. TCRdb fed the 5' RACE reads into MiXCR, producing one record per CDR3 protein. This sample yields approximately 960,000 distinct CDR3 sequences, of which just under 30% are seen a single time; roughly a tenth belongs to the top ten. The data also belong to a second study, concerning T cells of mothers and their children. That paper notes: Overlap measured in related mother-child pairs was slightly, non-significantly higher than in unrelated pairs.

This chain links TRBV12-3 or TRBV12-4 with TRBJ2-3, with 8 bases lining up with TRBD1. The clonotype comes from a middle-aged woman in good health. Sequencing input: blood. The CDR3: CASSFRTGSTDMQYF. DNA of the CDR3: TGTGCCAGCAGTTTTCGGACAGGGAGCACAGATATGCAGTATTTT.